This is a list of T cell receptor beta chains from one sample in a study of T cell responses to AZD1222 COVID-19 vaccine. The protocol was immunoSEQ multiplex PCR, while the TCRdb copy is restricted to in-frame clones and leaves out a portion. The sample has some 150,000 clones, approximately 87% seen once. The sample here was peripheral blood, taken 28 days after the second AZD1222 dose. These receptors were obtained from an adult who received the AZD1222 COVID-19 vaccine. Both conserved end residues are trimmed from each CDR3. Each record gives: J gene, V gene, clone size, CDR3 protein. Clone size is shown for a subset of rows, as once, few, many or a class of expanded clone.

>TRBJ2-2|TRBV6-5|few
ASSYGLAVNTGELF
>TRBJ2-3|TRBV7-2|NA
ASSPLRWGLAGSTDTQY
>TRBJ2-1|TRBV4-3|NA
ASSQDRRSNEQF
>TRBJ1-3|TRBV29-1|NA
SVSRGNTIY
>TRBJ2-7|TRBV7-2|NA
ASSLGQGVTYEQY
>TRBJ1-6|TRBV30|NA
AWNPDRGPSSYNSPLH
>TRBJ2-7|TRBV27|NA
ASSGIGTSGSYEQY
>TRBJ2-2|TRBV5-1|NA
ASSSQAGAGELF
>TRBJ2-7|TRBV27|NA
ASSPMGRTSYEQY
>TRBJ2-4|TRBV5-4|NA
ASSIRQGAGNIQY
>TRBJ1-2|TRBV14|NA
ASSPRQGDGYT
>TRBJ1-5|TRBV7-2|NA
ASSARSGTQPQH
>TRBJ2-1|TRBV7-2|few
ASSPRTSNNEQF
>TRBJ1-2|TRBV5-1|NA
ASSLDLRTGGNYGYT
>TRBJ1-1|TRBV28|NA
ASSLDRVVTEAF
>TRBJ1-1|TRBV28|NA
ASNLGQRMSTEAF
>TRBJ1-1|TRBV7-3|NA
ASSPFVGTENTEAF
>TRBJ1-1|TRBV11-1|NA
ASSFTGTGNTEAF
>TRBJ1-2|TRBV7-2|NA
ASSFERKGGYT
>TRBJ1-2|TRBV18|NA
ASSPRDRSDYGYT
>TRBJ2-1|TRBV5-1|once
ASVSGTSGSSGEQF
>TRBJ1-4|TRBV7-2|once
ASSLGSGNEKLF
>TRBJ1-2|TRBV7-9|NA
ASSTGQGNYGYT
>TRBJ1-6|TRBV5-8|NA
ASSLGDRGGNSPLH
>TRBJ1-1|TRBV2|NA
ASRQNTEAF
>TRBJ2-1|TRBV10-3|NA
AIRRPGAGGNNEQF
>TRBJ2-7|TRBV4-1|NA
ASSRSPGQGKNSYEQY
>TRBJ2-6|TRBV2|once
ASSVQGRGANVLT
>TRBJ2-7|TRBV5-1|NA
ASSLSQGNEQY
>TRBJ2-2|TRBV6-4|few
ASSPDLNTGELF
>TRBJ1-2|TRBV6-5|NA
ASSPGQFNYGYT
>TRBJ1-2|TRBV5-1|NA
ASSPRGGTNYGYT
>TRBJ1-5|TRBV28|NA
ASSLPRQGGQPQH
>TRBJ2-7|TRBV5-1|NA
ASSSGITYEQY
>TRBJ1-4|TRBV28|NA
ASSPPSGNEKLF
>TRBJ2-1|TRBV6-2/TRBV6-3|once
ASSYIPGLTYNEQF
>TRBJ2-5|TRBV7-2|NA
ASSYSIPRLGSQETQY
>TRBJ2-7|TRBV9|NA
ASSGLTSGYTYEQY
>TRBJ1-2|TRBV5-1|NA
ASSLEGAQGYT
>TRBJ2-7|TRBV5-4|NA
ASSTPVSYEQY
>TRBJ1-1|TRBV7-2|NA
ASSLEPGQRLEAF
>TRBJ2-5|TRBV4-2|NA
ASSQTNGQVETQY
>TRBJ1-1|TRBV18|NA
ASRRENTEAF
>TRBJ2-7|TRBV6-5|few
ASSFGGPYEQY
>TRBJ1-5|TRBV2|NA
ASSLDRDDQPQH
>TRBJ2-7|TRBV28|NA
ASSLDSSYEQY
>TRBJ2-2|TRBV6-6|NA
ASKGGNTGELF
>TRBJ2-5|TRBV5-1|NA
ASSPVGKETQY
>TRBJ2-2|TRBV24-1|NA
ATAGQGNTGELF
>TRBJ2-1|TRBV7-3|once
ASSLDRSSYNEQF
>TRBJ2-5|TRBV5-6|NA
ASSLGGIEETQY
>TRBJ2-2|TRBV12-5|NA
ASGGRNGELF
>TRBJ1-3|TRBV11-2|NA
ASSQQGFSGNTIY
>TRBJ1-1|TRBV6-5|NA
ASRTGQNTEAF